This T cell receptor (beta chain) was obtained from a study of cytomegalovirus exposure and HLA in healthy donors. Across the study: Researchers found that roughly 77% of 350 to 500 genotyped donors fell within the Caucasian-associated ancestry cluster.

Concerning this clone itself: Its antigen is not identified.

Healthy individuals who donated bone marrow served as the donors. Whole-study results and caveats: It emerged from a later analysis that several of the most significant clusters appeared to be linked to common viral pathogens. An analysis was carried out at a later point. It showed that HLA-associated TCR beta chains were more clonally expanded than equally common non-associated chains.

The PCR ran on 60 Vbeta and 13 Jbeta primers. Only in-frame clones appear in the TCRdb table, and some are missing; sequencing was by immunoSEQ multiplex PCR. The sample shows approximately 140,000 clones, about 82% of them seen only once. The sequence was collected from a boy aged 5-17 years in good health and CMV-seronegative. The material sequenced was PBMCs.

CDR3: CASSLQGHGGYTF. Here the CDR3 DNA reads TGTGCCAGCAGCCTACAGGGACATGGAGGCTACACCTTC. The J gene is TRBJ1-2, the V gene TRBV9, with a weak D call TRBD1 (6 bases). Germline V lookup: CDR1 SGDLS, CDR2 YYNGEE. The CDR3 spans 13 residues. Trimming took off 4 bases at V and 8 bases at J, with 15 bases between the two ends.